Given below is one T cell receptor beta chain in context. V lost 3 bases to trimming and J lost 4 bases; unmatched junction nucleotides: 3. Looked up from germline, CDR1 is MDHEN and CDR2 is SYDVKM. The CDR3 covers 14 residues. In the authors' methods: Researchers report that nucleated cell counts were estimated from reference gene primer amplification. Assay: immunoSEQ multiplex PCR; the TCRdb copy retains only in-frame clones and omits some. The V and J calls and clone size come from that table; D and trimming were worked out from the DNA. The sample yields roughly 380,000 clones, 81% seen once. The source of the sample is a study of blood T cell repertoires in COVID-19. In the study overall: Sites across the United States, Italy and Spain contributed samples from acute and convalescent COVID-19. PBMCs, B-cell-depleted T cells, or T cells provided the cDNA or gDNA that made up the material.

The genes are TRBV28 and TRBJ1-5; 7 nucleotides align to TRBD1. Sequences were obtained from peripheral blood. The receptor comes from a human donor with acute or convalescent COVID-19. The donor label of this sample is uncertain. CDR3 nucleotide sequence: TGTGCCAGCAGTTTTCAACAGGGGAATCAGCCCCAGCATTTT. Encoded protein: CASSFQQGNQPQHF.